These 12 T cell receptor beta chains share one sample of origin, sequenced in a study of blood T cell repertoires in COVID-19. The data were produced by immunoSEQ multiplex PCR, yet TCRdb's version contains in-frame clones alone and is incomplete. The sample lists 220,000 or so clones; roughly nine tenths were seen once. Material for sequencing was PBMCs or T cells enriched from blood (not recorded which). The receptor set was obtained from a young woman in a cohort exposed to, infected with or recovered from COVID-19 (not recorded which).

The chain is built from TRBV7-9 and TRBJ2-1; possible D gene TRBD2, 5 bases. The germline gives CDR1 SEHNR, CDR2 FQNEAQ (reference sequence). The CDR3 contains 10 residues. V shed 8 bases and J shed 9 bases, with 8 bases lying between them. The DNA of the CDR3 is TGTGCCAGCGAGGAGGTTGAGCAGTTCTTC. Its protein product is CASEEVEQFF.

This clone was seen a handful of times. The chain uses TRBV28 and TRBJ2-2, with 8 bases lining up with TRBD1. This CDR3 spans 12 amino acids. Unmatched junction bases numbered 4, after V lost 10 bases and J lost 6 bases. Germline CDR1 is MDHEN and CDR2 is SYDVKM. Here the CDR3 reads CANQGAAGELFF. CDR3 coding DNA: TGTGCCAACCAGGGGGCGGCCGGGGAGCTGTTTTTT.

The genes are TRBV7-2 and TRBJ1-2, with 7 bases aligning to TRBD1. Germline-derived CDR1 and CDR2 are SGHTA and FQGNSA. V lost 1 base to trimming and J lost 8 bases; unmatched junction nucleotides: 7. CDR3 length: 14 residues. The CDR3 bases are TGTGCCAGCAGCTTAGAGAGGGGGCTCGAGGGCTACACCTTC. Protein product: CASSLERGLEGYTF.

The rearrangement links TRBV6-5 to TRBJ1-6, with 11 bases aligning to TRBD1. V was pared by 7 bases and J by 14 bases, with 13 bases of the junction left unmatched. The CDR3 length is 15 residues. Germline V gene lookup returns CDR1 MNHEY and CDR2 SVGAGI. CDR3 coding DNA: TGTGCCAGCACGCCGACCGGGACAGGGGGGTCATCCCTCCACTTT. Amino acid sequence: CASTPTGTGGSSLHF.

This clone occurred once. The J gene is TRBJ1-6, the V gene TRBV5-1; TRBD1 is a possible D gene (5 bases). Germline-derived CDR1 and CDR2 are SGHRS and YFSETQ. V gave up 4 bases and J gave up 7 bases, with 24 bases separating them. The CDR3 covers 18 residues. The CDR3 DNA sequence: TGCGCCAGCAGCGTCGGGACGGCCGGGGGTTTAGAGAATTCACCCCTCCACTTT. Its translation: CASSVGTAGGLENSPLHF.

The sample holds one count of this clone. The genes are TRBV28 and TRBJ1-4; D remains unclear. The length of the CDR3 is 15 residues. Trimming pared 3 bases from V and 3 bases from J, leaving 11 bases between. Germline V lookup: CDR1 MDHEN, CDR2 SYDVKM. The CDR3: CASSLGGVANEKLFF. The CDR3 DNA follows: TGTGCCAGCAGTTTGGGCGGGGTAGCTAATGAAAAACTGTTTTTT.

This sequence joins TRBV24-1 and TRBJ2-1; 7 nucleotides match TRBD2. In germline, CDR1 is KGHDR, CDR2 SFDVKD. CDR3 length equals 15 residues. V was pared by 4 bases and J by 4 bases, with 6 bases of the junction left unmatched. CDR3 sequence: CATSEGPAGYNEQFF. The CDR3 nucleotides are TGTGCCACCAGTGAGGGGCCAGCGGGGTACAATGAGCAGTTCTTC.

This sequence joins TRBV29-1 and TRBJ1-1, with 7 bases identical to TRBD1. The germline V gene has CDR1 SQVTM and CDR2 ANQGSEA. The CDR3 loop spans 14 amino acids. V shed 4 bases, J shed 0 bases, and the junction held 5 bases outside the gene matches. In DNA, the CDR3 is TGCAGCGTTGTGGGACAGTTCATGAACACTGAAGCTTTCTTT. Translated, it gives CSVVGQFMNTEAFF. The variable domain in full, completed from reference TRBV29-1 and TRBJ1-1, reads SAVISQKPSRDICQRGTSLTIQCQVDSQVTMMFWYRQQPGQSLTLIATANQGSEATYESGFVIDKFPISRPNLTFSTLTVSNMSPEDSSIYLCSVVGQFMNTEAFFGQGTRLTVV.

A single count supports this clone. The V and J genes are TRBV5-6 and TRBJ1-2; D is undetermined. Deletions cut 0 bases from V and 4 bases from J, with 13 bases between. The germline gives CDR1 SGHDT, CDR2 YYEEEE. The CDR3 spans 15 residues. For the CDR3, the DNA is TGTGCCAGCAGCTTGGACGGCCCGGGAGCCTATGGCTACACCTTC. Protein: CASSLDGPGAYGYTF.

The V call is TRBV4-1, the J call TRBJ2-5; TRBD2 aligns across 9 bases. With 1 base clipped from V and 5 bases from J, the junction kept 8 bases outside the gene matches. Germline CDR1 reads MGHRA; CDR2 reads YSYEKL. This CDR3 has 16 residues. CDR3 in amino acids: CASSQVSGGFGETQYF. CDR3 nucleotide sequence: TGCGCCAGCAGCCAAGTCAGCGGGGGGTTTGGCGAGACCCAGTACTTC.

This clone occurred once. The V and J genes are TRBV7-3 and TRBJ2-1; perhaps TRBD1 as D (5 bases). The germline V gene has CDR1 SGHTA and CDR2 FQGTGA. CDR3 length: 13 residues. V was shortened by 2 bases and J by 9 bases, with 11 bases between the two germline ends. The CDR3 DNA sequence: TGTGCCAGCAGCTTATCGGGTAGGGGTGAGCAGTTCTTC. It is translated as CASSLSGRGEQFF. Filled out from reference TRBV7-3 and TRBJ2-1, the complete variable domain reads GAGVSQTPSNKVTEKGKYVELRCDPISGHTALYWYRQSLGQGPEFLIYFQGTGAADDSGLPNDRFFAVRPEGSVSTLKIQRTERGDSAVYLCASSLSGRGEQFFGPGTRLTVL.

CDR3 sequence (DNA): TGTGCCAGCAGCTCTAGACTAGCGGGTACAGATACGCAGTATTTT. This gives the protein CASSSRLAGTDTQYF. This chain joins TRBV11-3 and TRBJ2-3; 10 nucleotides align to TRBD2. Losses at the gene ends were 4 bases for V and 3 bases for J; bases not matched to a gene: 4. Germline V gene lookup returns CDR1 SGHNT and CDR2 YENEEA. This CDR3 is built from 15 residues.